What follows is one T cell receptor (beta chain) and its context. No antigen is known for it. The data were obtained in a study of shared clonotypes between healthy human individuals. General study findings and limits: When naive CD4 clonotypes were compared across several donors, 5% to 5.5% were shared. It was only blood that was sampled, and tissue repertoires likely differ. Clonotype sharing among donors was thought likely to change with sequencing depth.

When replicate PCRs were run on sorted subsets, they used 200 ng DNA, some 29,000 T cell genomes. Generated by immunoSEQ multiplex PCR, the TCRdb table keeps only in-frame clones and is missing some. The sample has over 850,000 clones, about 80% seen once. Per the germline V gene, CDR1 is SGHNT and CDR2 is YENEEA. The CDR3 covers 12 residues. Trimming shortened V by 1 base and J by 8 bases, and 6 bases separated the two germline ends. The genes are TRBV11-3 and TRBJ2-4; the D call may be TRBD1 or TRBD2 (5 bases each). The clonotype was recovered from a man between 18 and 29 years old in good health. Some clones in this sample may be carry-over from other donors' samples. Specimen: memory CD4+ T cells from PBMCs. Subset denoted: CD45RA-negative fraction. In DNA, the CDR3 is TGTGCCAGCAGCTTAGGAGGGGACATTCAGTACTTC. Protein product: CASSLGGDIQYF.